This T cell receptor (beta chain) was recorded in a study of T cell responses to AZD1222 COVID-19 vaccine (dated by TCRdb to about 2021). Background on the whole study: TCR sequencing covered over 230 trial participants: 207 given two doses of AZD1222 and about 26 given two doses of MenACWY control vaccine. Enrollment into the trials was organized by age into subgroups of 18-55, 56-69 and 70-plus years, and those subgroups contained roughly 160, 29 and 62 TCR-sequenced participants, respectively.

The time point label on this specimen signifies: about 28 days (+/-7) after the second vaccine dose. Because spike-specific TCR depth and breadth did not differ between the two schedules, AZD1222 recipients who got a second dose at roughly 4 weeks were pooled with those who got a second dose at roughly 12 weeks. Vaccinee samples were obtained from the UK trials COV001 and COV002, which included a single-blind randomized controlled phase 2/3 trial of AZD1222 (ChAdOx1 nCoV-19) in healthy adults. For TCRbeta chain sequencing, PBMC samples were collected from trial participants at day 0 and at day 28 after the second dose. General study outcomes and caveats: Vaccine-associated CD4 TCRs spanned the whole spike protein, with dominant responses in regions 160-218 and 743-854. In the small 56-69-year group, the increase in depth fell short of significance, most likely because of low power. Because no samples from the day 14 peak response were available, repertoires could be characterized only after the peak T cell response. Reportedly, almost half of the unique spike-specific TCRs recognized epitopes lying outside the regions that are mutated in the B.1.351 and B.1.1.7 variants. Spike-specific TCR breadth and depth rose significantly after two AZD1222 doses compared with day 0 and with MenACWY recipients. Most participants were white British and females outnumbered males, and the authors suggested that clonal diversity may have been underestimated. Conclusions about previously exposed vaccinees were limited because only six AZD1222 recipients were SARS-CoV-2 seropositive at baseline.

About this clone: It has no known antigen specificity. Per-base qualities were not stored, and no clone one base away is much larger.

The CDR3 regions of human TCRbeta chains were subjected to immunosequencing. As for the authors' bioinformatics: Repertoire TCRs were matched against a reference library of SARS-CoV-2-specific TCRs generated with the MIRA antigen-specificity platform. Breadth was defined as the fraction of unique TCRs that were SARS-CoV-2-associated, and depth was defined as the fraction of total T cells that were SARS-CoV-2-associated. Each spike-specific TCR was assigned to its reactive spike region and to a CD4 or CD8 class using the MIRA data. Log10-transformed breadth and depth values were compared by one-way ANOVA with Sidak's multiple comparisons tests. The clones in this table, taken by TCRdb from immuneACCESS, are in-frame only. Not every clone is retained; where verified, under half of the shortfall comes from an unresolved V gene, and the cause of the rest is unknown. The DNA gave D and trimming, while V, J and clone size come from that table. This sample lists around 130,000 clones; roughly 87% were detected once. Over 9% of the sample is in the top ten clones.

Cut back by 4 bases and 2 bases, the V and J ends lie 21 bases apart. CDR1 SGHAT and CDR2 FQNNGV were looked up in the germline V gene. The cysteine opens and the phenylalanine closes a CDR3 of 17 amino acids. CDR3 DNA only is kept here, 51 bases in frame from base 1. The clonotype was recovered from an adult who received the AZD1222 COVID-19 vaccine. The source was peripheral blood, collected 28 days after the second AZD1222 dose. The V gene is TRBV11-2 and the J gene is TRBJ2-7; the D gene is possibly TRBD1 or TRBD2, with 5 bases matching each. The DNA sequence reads TGTGCCAGCAGCTCCCCTACGGGACCCGTCTCCCCCTACGAGCAGTACTTC. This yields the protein CASSSPTGPVSPYEQYF.